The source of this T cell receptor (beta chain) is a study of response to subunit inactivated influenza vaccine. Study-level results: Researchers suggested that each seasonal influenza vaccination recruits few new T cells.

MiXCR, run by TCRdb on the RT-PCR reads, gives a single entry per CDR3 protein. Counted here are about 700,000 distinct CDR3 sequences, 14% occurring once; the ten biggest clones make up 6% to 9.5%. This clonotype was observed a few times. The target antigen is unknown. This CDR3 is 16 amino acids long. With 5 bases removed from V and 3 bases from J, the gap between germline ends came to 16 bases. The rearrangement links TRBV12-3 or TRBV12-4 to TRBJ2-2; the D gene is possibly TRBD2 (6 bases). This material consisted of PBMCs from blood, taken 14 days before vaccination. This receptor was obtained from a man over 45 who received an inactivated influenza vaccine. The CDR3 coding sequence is TGTGCCAGCAGTGGGGCGGGCGGGGAGTACACCGGGGAGCTGTTTTTT. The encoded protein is CASSGAGGEYTGELFF.